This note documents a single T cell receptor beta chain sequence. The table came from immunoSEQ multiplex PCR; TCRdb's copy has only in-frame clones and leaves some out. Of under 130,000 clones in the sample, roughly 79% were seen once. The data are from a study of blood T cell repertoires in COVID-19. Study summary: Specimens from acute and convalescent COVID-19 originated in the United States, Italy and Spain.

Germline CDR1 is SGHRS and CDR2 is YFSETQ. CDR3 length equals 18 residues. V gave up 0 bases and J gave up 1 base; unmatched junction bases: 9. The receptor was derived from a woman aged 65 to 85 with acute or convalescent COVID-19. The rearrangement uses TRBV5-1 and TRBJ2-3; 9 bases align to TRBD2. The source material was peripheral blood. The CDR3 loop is CASSLAGSGGGRTDTQYF. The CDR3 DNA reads TGCGCCAGCAGCTTGGCCGGTAGCGGGGGAGGACGCACAGATACGCAGTATTTT.